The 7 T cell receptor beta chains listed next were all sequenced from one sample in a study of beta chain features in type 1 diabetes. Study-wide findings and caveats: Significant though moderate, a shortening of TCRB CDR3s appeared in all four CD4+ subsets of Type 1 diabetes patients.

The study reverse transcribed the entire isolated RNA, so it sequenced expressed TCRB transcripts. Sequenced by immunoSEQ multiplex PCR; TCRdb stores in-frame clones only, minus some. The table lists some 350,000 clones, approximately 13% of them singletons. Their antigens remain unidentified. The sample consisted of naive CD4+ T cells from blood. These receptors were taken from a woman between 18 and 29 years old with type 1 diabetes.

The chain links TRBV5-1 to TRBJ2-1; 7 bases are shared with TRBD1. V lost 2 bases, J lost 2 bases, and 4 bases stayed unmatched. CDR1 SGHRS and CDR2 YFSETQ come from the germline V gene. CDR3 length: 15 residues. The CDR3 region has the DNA TGCGCCAGCAGCTTCGGGCAGGGGGCCTACAATGAGCAGTTCTTC. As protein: CASSFGQGAYNEQFF.

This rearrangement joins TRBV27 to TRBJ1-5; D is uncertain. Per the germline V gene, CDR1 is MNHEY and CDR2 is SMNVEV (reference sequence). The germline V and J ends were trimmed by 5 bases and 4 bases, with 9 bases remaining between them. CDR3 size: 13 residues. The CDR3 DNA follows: TGTGCCAGCAGTCGAGAGCGAAATCAGCCCCAGCATTTT. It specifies CASSRERNQPQHF.

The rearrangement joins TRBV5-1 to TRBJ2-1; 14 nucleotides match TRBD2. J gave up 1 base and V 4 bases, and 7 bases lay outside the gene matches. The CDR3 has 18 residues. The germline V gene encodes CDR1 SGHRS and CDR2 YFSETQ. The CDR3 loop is CASSPGLAGDRSYNEQFF. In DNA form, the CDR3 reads TGCGCCAGCAGCCCGGGACTAGCGGGAGATCGTTCCTACAATGAGCAGTTCTTC.

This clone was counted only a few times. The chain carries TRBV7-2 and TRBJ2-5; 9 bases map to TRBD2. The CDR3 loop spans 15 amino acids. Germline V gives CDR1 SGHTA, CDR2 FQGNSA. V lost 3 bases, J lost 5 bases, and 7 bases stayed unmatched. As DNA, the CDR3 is TGTGCCAGCAGCTTTGCGGGAGGGCCTATGGAGACCCAGTACTTC. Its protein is CASSFAGGPMETQYF.

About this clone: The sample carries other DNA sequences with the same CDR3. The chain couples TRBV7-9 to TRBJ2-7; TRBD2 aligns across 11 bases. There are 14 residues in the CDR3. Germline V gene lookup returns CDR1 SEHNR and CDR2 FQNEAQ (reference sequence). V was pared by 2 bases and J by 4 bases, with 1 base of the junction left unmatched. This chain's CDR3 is CASSLTSGSYEQYF. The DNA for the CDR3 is TGTGCCAGCAGCTTAACTAGCGGGAGTTACGAGCAGTACTTC.

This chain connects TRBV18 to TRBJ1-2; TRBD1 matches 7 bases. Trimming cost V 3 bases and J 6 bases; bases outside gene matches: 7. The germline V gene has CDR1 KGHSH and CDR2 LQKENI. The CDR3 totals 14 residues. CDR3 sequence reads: CASSPSTGDHGYTF. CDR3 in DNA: TGTGCCAGCTCACCCTCTACAGGGGATCATGGCTACACCTTC.

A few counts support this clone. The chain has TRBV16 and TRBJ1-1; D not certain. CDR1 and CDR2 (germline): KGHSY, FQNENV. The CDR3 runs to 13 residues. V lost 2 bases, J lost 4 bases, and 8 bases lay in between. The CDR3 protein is CASSQRSSTEAFF. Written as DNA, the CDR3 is TGTGCCAGCAGCCAACGCTCGAGCACTGAAGCTTTCTTT.